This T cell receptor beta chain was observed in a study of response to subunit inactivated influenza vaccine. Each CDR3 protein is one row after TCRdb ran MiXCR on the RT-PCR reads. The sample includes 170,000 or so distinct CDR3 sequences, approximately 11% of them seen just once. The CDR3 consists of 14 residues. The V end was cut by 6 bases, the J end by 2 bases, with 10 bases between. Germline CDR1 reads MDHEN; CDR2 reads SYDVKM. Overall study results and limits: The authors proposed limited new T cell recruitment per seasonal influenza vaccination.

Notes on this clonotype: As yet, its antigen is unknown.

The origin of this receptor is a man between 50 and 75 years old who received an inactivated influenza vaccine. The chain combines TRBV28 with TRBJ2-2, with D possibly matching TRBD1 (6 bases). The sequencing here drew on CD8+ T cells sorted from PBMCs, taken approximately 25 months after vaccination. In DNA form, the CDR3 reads TGTGCCAGCAGGTGGGACACCAACACCGGGGAGCTGTTTTTT. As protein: CASRWDTNTGELFF.